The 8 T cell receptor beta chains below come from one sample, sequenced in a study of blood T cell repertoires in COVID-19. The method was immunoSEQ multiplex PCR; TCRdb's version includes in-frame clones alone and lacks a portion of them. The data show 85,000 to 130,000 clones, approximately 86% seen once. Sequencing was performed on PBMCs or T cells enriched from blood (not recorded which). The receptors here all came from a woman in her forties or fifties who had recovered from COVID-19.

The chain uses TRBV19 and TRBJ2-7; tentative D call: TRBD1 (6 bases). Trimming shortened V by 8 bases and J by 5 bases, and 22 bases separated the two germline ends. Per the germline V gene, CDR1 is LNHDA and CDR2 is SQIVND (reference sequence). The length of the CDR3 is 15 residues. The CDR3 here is CASRVEWQGFHEQYF. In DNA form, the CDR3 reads TGTGCCAGTCGGGTTGAGTGGCAGGGGTTCCACGAGCAGTACTTC.

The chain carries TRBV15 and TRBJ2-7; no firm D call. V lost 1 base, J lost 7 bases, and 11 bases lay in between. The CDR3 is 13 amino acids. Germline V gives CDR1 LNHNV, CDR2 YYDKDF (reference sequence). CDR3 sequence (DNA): TGTGCCACCAGCAGAGTGCAGGTCAGAGAGCAGTACTTC. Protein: CATSRVQVREQYF. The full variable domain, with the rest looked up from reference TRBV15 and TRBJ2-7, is DAMVIQNPRYQVTQFGKPVTLSCSQTLNHNVMYWYQQKSSQAPKLLFHYYDKDFNNEADTPDNFQSRRPNTSFCFLDIRSPGLGDTAMYLCATSRVQVREQYFGPGTRLTVT.

CDR3 coding DNA: TGTGCCTGGAGGGACAGCTATAGCAATCAGCCCCAGCATTTT. This translates into CAWRDSYSNQPQHF. This rearrangement joins TRBV30 to TRBJ1-5; possibly TRBD1 for D (6 bases). V lost 3 bases and J 0 bases, leaving 9 bases between the germline ends. The CDR3 is 14 amino acids. Germline-derived CDR1 and CDR2 are GTSNPN and SVGIG (reference sequence).

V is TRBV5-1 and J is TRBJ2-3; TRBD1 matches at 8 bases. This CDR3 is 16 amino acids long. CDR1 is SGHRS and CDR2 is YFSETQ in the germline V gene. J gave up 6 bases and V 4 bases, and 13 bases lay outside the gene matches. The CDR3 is CASSTSGQGVGDTQYF. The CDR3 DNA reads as TGCGCCAGCAGCACATCCGGACAGGGTGTGGGGGATACGCAGTATTTT.

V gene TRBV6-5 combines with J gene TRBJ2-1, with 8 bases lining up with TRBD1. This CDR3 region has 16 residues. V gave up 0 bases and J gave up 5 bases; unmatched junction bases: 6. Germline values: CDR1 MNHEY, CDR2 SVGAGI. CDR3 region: CASSYSSGDRNNEQFF. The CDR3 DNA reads TGTGCCAGCAGTTACTCCAGTGGGGACAGGAACAATGAGCAGTTCTTC.

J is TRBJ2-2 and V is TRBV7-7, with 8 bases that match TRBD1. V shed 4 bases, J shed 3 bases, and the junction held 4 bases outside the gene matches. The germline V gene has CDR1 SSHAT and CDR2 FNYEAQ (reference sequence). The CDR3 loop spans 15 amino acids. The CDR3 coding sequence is TGTGCCAGCAGCTCCCAGGGGGCGGACACCGGGGAGCTGTTTTTT. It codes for CASSSQGADTGELFF.

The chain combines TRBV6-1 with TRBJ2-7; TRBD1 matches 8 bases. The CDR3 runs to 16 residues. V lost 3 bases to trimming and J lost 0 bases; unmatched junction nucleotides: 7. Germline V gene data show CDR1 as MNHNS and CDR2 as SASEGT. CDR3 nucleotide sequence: TGTGCCAGCAGTGACCCTGCCGGGACAGGCTCCTACGAGCAGTACTTC. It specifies CASSDPAGTGSYEQYF.

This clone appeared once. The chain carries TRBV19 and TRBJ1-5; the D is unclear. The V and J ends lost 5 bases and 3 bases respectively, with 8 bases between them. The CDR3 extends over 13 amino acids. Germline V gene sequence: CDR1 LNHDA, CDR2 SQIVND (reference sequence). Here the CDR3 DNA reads TGTGCCAGTAGTTTGGCATTCAATCAGCCCCAGCATTTT. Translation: CASSLAFNQPQHF. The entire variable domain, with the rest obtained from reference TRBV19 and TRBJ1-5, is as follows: DGGITQSPKYLFRKEGQNVTLSCEQNLNHDAMYWYRQDPGQGLRLIYYSQIVNDFQKGDIAEGYSVSREKKESFPLTVTSAQKNPTAFYLCASSLAFNQPQHFGDGTRLSIL.